What follows are 26 T cell receptor beta chains derived from one specimen sequenced in a study of cytomegalovirus exposure and HLA in healthy donors. PCR involved 60 Vbeta and 13 Jbeta primers. Using immunoSEQ multiplex PCR, the repertoire was profiled, and TCRdb retains in-frame clones only, with some absent. The sample shows fewer than 250,000 clones, more than 70% of them seen only once. What was sequenced was PBMCs. Every receptor here comes from a man younger than 40 in good health and CMV-seropositive.

In its sample, this clone was seen once. The gene calls are TRBV18 and TRBJ2-7; D not certain. Trimming stripped 3 bases from V and 7 bases from J, with 13 bases between. The CDR3 consists of 13 residues. CDR1 KGHSH and CDR2 LQKENI come from the germline V gene. The CDR3 spells CASSPDQPREQYF. DNA of the CDR3: TGTGCCAGCTCACCCGACCAGCCGAGGGAGCAGTACTTC.

V and J are TRBV27 and TRBJ2-7; no clear D. The germline V and J ends were trimmed by 3 bases and 3 bases, with 9 bases remaining between them. CDR3 size: 13 residues. Germline values: CDR1 MNHEY, CDR2 SMNVEV (reference sequence). The CDR3 region has the DNA TGTGCCAGCAGTTTCCCGGGTGGCTACGAGCAGTACTTC. Its translation is CASSFPGGYEQYF.

This chain links TRBV5-5 with TRBJ2-7; 12 positions agree with TRBD1. Looked up from germline, CDR1 is SGHKS and CDR2 is YYEKEE (reference sequence). Trimming cost V 4 bases and J 6 bases; bases outside gene matches: 11. The CDR3 runs 16 residues. The CDR3 coding sequence is TGTGCCAGCAGCCCGGGGACAGGGGGCGCAATCGGCGAGCAGTACTTC. Its translation is CASSPGTGGAIGEQYF.

The chain carries TRBV4-1 and TRBJ1-5; a possible D gene is TRBD1 (6 bases). With 1 base removed from V and 7 bases from J, the gap between germline ends came to 14 bases. This CDR3 region has 15 residues. Germline CDR1 and CDR2: MGHRA and YSYEKL. CDR3 DNA: TGCGCCAGCAGCCAAGGAGGGGGAATCGGGCAGCCCCAGCATTTT. Translated, it gives CASSQGGGIGQPQHF.

The chain employs TRBV19 and TRBJ2-7; possible D gene TRBD2, 6 bases. The CDR3 is 14 residues long. CDR1 is LNHDA and CDR2 is SQIVND in the germline V gene (reference sequence). V dropped 3 bases and J dropped 4 bases, with 13 bases sitting between them. The CDR3 DNA sequence: TGTGCCAGTAGTATGGGGGGTGAATCGTACGAGCAGTACTTC. Its translation: CASSMGGESYEQYF.

The chain has TRBV10-3 and TRBJ2-5, with 7 nucleotides matching TRBD2. Germline V gene lookup returns CDR1 ENHRY and CDR2 SYGVKD. V shed 4 bases, J shed 2 bases, and the junction held 13 bases outside the gene matches. The CDR3 length is 17 residues. In DNA, the CDR3 is TGTGCCATCAGTGGACAACCCGGAGGTAGCGGGCAAGAGACCCAGTACTTC. Translating gives CAISGQPGGSGQETQYF.

This clone has only one observation. This chain links TRBV18 with TRBJ2-7; 8 bases line up with TRBD1. The CDR3 runs 16 residues. The V gene end was trimmed by 3 bases and the J gene end by 2 bases; junction bases not matched to a gene: 9. Germline assignment: CDR1 KGHSH and CDR2 LQKENI. CDR3 in amino acids: CASSPATGAAPYEQYF. The CDR3 nucleotides are TGTGCCAGCTCACCGGCGACAGGGGCGGCACCCTACGAGCAGTACTTC.

V gene TRBV12-5 combines with J gene TRBJ2-3; no clear D. CDR3 length: 14 amino acids. Germline CDR1 and CDR2: LGHNT and FRNRAP. The V end lost 5 bases, the J end lost 2 bases, and 11 bases lay between the germline ends. CDR3 loop: CASGTGRFTDTQYF. For the CDR3, the DNA is TGTGCTAGTGGTACGGGTCGTTTCACAGATACGCAGTATTTT.

A single count supports this clone. The CDR3 bases are TGTGCCAGCTCACCCGGGACAGGGGGGAAGGCTGAGACCCAGTACTTC. Amino acid sequence: CASSPGTGGKAETQYF. V usage is TRBV18 and J usage is TRBJ2-5; 11 positions agree with TRBD1. The CDR3 spans 16 residues. V lost 3 bases and J lost 5; bases outside the gene matches: 8. Germline CDR1 KGHSH, CDR2 LQKENI. Complete variable domain (other parts from reference TRBV18 and TRBJ2-5): NAGVMQNPRHLVRRRGQEARLRCSPMKGHSHVYWYRQLPEEGLKFMVYLQKENIIDESGMPKERFSAEFPKEGPSILRIQQVVRGDSAAYFCASSPGTGGKAETQYFGPGTRLLVL.

J is TRBJ2-5 and V is TRBV5-1; D is possibly TRBD1 (5 bases). CDR1 is SGHRS and CDR2 is YFSETQ in the germline V gene. The length of the CDR3 is 15 residues. Trimming left V 4 bases short and J 5 bases short, with 18 bases between. As DNA, the CDR3 is TGCGCCAGCAGCCCGACCGGCAGGGCTCGGGAGACCCAGTACTTC. Residues: CASSPTGRARETQYF. The variable domain in full, with the rest retrieved from reference TRBV5-1 and TRBJ2-5, is KAGVTQTPRYLIKTRGQQVTLSCSPISGHRSVSWYQQTPGQGLQFLFEYFSETQRNKGNFPGRFSGRQFSNSRSEMNVSTLELGDSALYLCASSPTGRARETQYFGPGTRLLVL.

The chain carries TRBV23-1 and TRBJ2-4, with 7 bases that match TRBD1. TRBV23-1 is an open reading frame, and its role is uncertain. The V and J ends lost 10 bases and 9 bases, in that order; junction bases with no gene match: 9. The CDR3 extends over 12 amino acids. CDR3 in DNA: TGCGCCACCTCAGGACAGGTCGCCATTCAGTACTTC. This gives the protein CATSGQVAIQYF.

To note about this clone: Sequence at one end of the junction differs from germline and may be a read error. This rearrangement joins TRBV5-1 to TRBJ2-5; perhaps TRBD2 as D (5 bases). The germline V gene has CDR1 SGHRS and CDR2 YFSETQ. The CDR3 extends over 16 amino acids. CDR3 in amino acids: CASRPPGFTMKEAQYF. CDR3 nucleotides: TGCGCCAGCAGACCCCCGGGGTTTACAATGAAAGAGGCCCAGTACTTC. Using reference TRBV5-1 and TRBJ2-5 for the parts outside the CDR3, the full variable domain is KAGVTQTPRYLIKTRGQQVTLSCSPISGHRSVSWYQQTPGQGLQFLFEYFSETQRNKGNFPGRFSGRQFSNSRSEMNVSTLELGDSALYLCASRPPGFTMKEAQYFGPGTRLLVL.

The chain uses TRBV7-3 and TRBJ2-7, with TRBD1 as a possible D gene (7 bases). CDR3 size: 14 residues. Germline V gene data show CDR1 as SGHTA and CDR2 as FQGTGA. The V end was cut by 10 bases, the J end by 2 bases, with 18 bases between. CDR3 sequence (DNA): TGTGCCACCCTCGGGGGACAGAGAACCTACGAGCAGTACTTC. Translating gives CATLGGQRTYEQYF.

This clone came up a few times. The chain links TRBV6-1 to TRBJ2-3, with D perhaps matching TRBD2 (5 bases). The CDR3 consists of 14 residues. Germline CDR1 reads MNHNS; CDR2 reads SASEGT. Trimming stripped 1 base from V and 4 bases from J, with 9 bases between. CDR3 coding DNA: TGTGCCAGCAGTGAAGTCCTAGCCTCAGATACGCAGTATTTT. It translates to CASSEVLASDTQYF.

This chain links TRBV6-5 with TRBJ2-1; the match to TRBD2 covers 9 bases. V dropped 2 bases and J dropped 8; count of bases not matched to a gene: 4. This CDR3 comprises 14 residues. CDR1 is MNHEY, CDR2 SVGAGI, per germline. The CDR3 reads CASSYPSGNDEQFF. The CDR3 DNA reads TGTGCCAGCAGTTACCCTAGCGGGAACGATGAGCAGTTCTTC.

The J gene is TRBJ2-3, the V gene TRBV6-5; tentative D call: TRBD1 (6 bases). The CDR3 loop spans 15 amino acids. Trimming stripped 5 bases from V and 2 bases from J, with 14 bases between. In germline, CDR1 is MNHEY, CDR2 SVGAGI. The CDR3 DNA reads TGTGCCAGCAGTCCCCGGGTGGGGGCCACAGATACGCAGTATTTT. This gives the protein CASSPRVGATDTQYF.

V is TRBV5-1 and J is TRBJ2-6; TRBD2 matches at 11 bases. The germline V gene has CDR1 SGHRS and CDR2 YFSETQ. The CDR3 covers 17 residues. J was trimmed by 0 bases and V by 4 bases; bases with no gene match: 3. CDR3 sequence: CASSPGTSGSGANVLTF. The DNA of the CDR3 is TGCGCCAGCAGCCCCGGGACTAGCGGCTCTGGGGCCAACGTCCTGACTTTC.

This clone has only a few counts. The V and J genes are TRBV30 and TRBJ1-2, with D tentatively TRBD1 (6 bases). This CDR3 has 15 residues. Germline V gives CDR1 GTSNPN, CDR2 SVGIG (reference sequence). Between the trimmed V and J ends, which lost 0 bases and 5 bases, there was a span of 16 bases. The CDR3 bases are TGTGCCTGGAGTGTGTCAGGGGCCCTTCGGTATGGCTACACCTTC. This encodes CAWSVSGALRYGYTF.

The chain employs TRBV5-4 and TRBJ2-5; maybe TRBD2 (5 bases). The V and J ends lost 7 bases and 2 bases respectively, with 15 bases between them. The CDR3 has 14 residues. The V gene's germline CDR1 is SGHNT and CDR2 YYREEE (reference sequence). The chain's CDR3 is CASGRRTDQETQYF. CDR3 coding DNA: TGTGCCAGCGGACGGAGGACGGATCAAGAGACCCAGTACTTC.

This clone came up a few times. The CDR3 protein is CASSSGQGFYEQYF. The CDR3 nucleotides read TGCGCCAGCAGCTCGGGACAGGGATTCTACGAGCAGTACTTC. The chain employs TRBV5-1 and TRBJ2-7, with 9 bases identical to TRBD1. V lost 3 bases to trimming and J lost 3 bases; unmatched junction nucleotides: 4. The CDR3 contains 14 residues. CDR1 is SGHRS, CDR2 YFSETQ, per germline.

J is TRBJ1-2 and V is TRBV19; no clear D gene. V lost 3 bases and J lost 6, with 17 bases in between. The CDR3 runs 15 residues. Germline CDR1 is LNHDA and CDR2 is SQIVND (reference sequence). The CDR3 here is CASSIHRGSADGYTF. CDR3 sequence (DNA): TGTGCCAGTAGTATTCATAGAGGGTCGGCTGATGGCTACACCTTC.

The CDR3 DNA follows: TGTGCCAGCAGTAACAGGGGGTCGGGCAATCAGCCCCAGCATTTT. This translates into CASSNRGSGNQPQHF. The V call is TRBV6-5, the J call TRBJ1-5; 8 positions match TRBD1. After removal of 5 bases from V and 2 bases from J, the junction contained 5 bases not matched to a gene. The CDR3 loop spans 15 amino acids. Germline CDR1 reads MNHEY; CDR2 reads SVGAGI.

This chain links TRBV7-9 with TRBJ2-7; the D is unclear. There are 12 residues in the CDR3. Trimming took off 5 bases at V and 4 bases at J, with 9 bases between the two ends. CDR1 SEHNR and CDR2 FQNEAQ come from the germline V gene (reference sequence). CDR3 DNA: TGTGCCAGCAGCAGATTCGGGTACGAGCAGTACTTC. Protein product: CASSRFGYEQYF.

The genes are TRBV5-8 and TRBJ2-2; 7 bases align to TRBD2. This CDR3 has 15 residues. Trimming took 0 bases from V and 5 from J; bases not matched to a gene: 4. CDR1 is SGHTS, CDR2 YDEGEE, per germline. CDR3 amino acids: CASSLGLAVTGELFF. The DNA of the CDR3 is TGTGCCAGCAGCTTGGGACTAGCCGTGACCGGGGAGCTGTTTTTT.

V is TRBV11-3 and J is TRBJ2-3; D is possibly TRBD2 (6 bases). CDR1 is SGHNT, CDR2 YENEEA, per germline. The length of the CDR3 is 16 residues. V was cut by 1 base and J by 2 bases, with 13 bases left in between. CDR3 DNA sequence: TGTGCCAGCAGCTTAGGTGATGGCGGGACCACAGATACGCAGTATTTT. Its protein product is CASSLGDGGTTDTQYF.

The chain combines TRBV15 with TRBJ1-2; tentative D call: TRBD1 (5 bases). This CDR3 has 15 amino acids. V was cut by 1 base and J by 2 bases, with 11 bases left in between. In germline, CDR1 is LNHNV, CDR2 YYDKDF (reference sequence). The CDR3 region has the DNA TGTGCCACCAGCAGAGGACGAGCAGGGAACTATGGCTACACCTTC. Encoded protein: CATSRGRAGNYGYTF.